A selection of T cell receptor beta chains follows, all from one sample in a study of T cells expressing NK-cell markers. TCRdb reprocessed the 5' RACE reads and reports one entry per CDR3 protein, with no DNA. The table lists 450,000 to 600,000 distinct CDR3 sequences. Sequencing input: blood T cells: a sorted CD56 or NKG2C T cell subset, CD4+ or CD8+ T cells, or bulk PBMC T cells (not recorded which). The receptor set was obtained from a young man in good health. Each CDR3 is given with its conserved first and last residue. Fields, in order: V gene, J gene, CDR3 protein.

V: TRBV5-1; J: TRBJ2-1; CDR3: CASSLEPGLAGINYNEQFF
V: TRBV6-5; J: TRBJ2-3; CDR3: CASSYRREGSPDTQYF
V: TRBV20-1; J: TRBJ2-3; CDR3: CSARDDPVGGTQYF
V: TRBV25-1; J: TRBJ2-7; CDR3: CASSEYSGGQIYEQYF
V: TRBV24-1; J: TRBJ2-5; CDR3: CATSPTPEETQYF
V: TRBV12-3/TRBV12-4; J: TRBJ1-5; CDR3: CASSLFPGQDNQPQHF
V: TRBV24-1; J: TRBJ2-1; CDR3: CATSVAGTGNEQFF
V: TRBV15; J: TRBJ2-1; CDR3: CATSRVKSTISYNEQFF
V: TRBV5-1; J: TRBJ2-2; CDR3: CASSLSSIGGAHTGELFF
V: TRBV12-3/TRBV12-4; J: TRBJ1-5; CDR3: CASSFGVEPQHF
V: TRBV5-1; J: TRBJ2-1; CDR3: CASSFGSGTAYNEQFF
V: TRBV5-1; J: TRBJ2-1; CDR3: CASRQAFILSSYNEQFF
V: TRBV4-2; J: TRBJ1-5; CDR3: CASSQVWDIDQPQHF
V: TRBV7-2; J: TRBJ2-2; CDR3: CASSVRQANTGELFF
V: TRBV7-9; J: TRBJ1-2; CDR3: CASSSPLAPGTHGYTF
V: TRBV7-8; J: TRBJ2-1; CDR3: CASSSAVRLAEGNEQFF
V: TRBV7-2; J: TRBJ2-7; CDR3: CASRRLAGVPDEQYF
V: TRBV29-1; J: TRBJ1-2; CDR3: CGRTRYNYGYTF
V: TRBV20-1; J: TRBJ2-7; CDR3: CSARSREGFEVYEQYF
V: TRBV29-1; J: TRBJ2-2; CDR3: CSAKQGDTGELFF
V: TRBV12-3/TRBV12-4; J: TRBJ2-3; CDR3: CAPSGRGHPDTQYF
V: TRBV10-3; J: TRBJ2-5; CDR3: CAITAPETQYF
V: TRBV7-2; J: TRBJ2-7; CDR3: CASSLVDRDDEQYF
V: TRBV12-3/TRBV12-4; J: TRBJ2-1; CDR3: CASKQRGGLDEQFF
V: TRBV5-1; J: TRBJ2-2; CDR3: CASSFGQGQAGELFF
V: TRBV29-1; J: TRBJ2-3; CDR3: CSVTTRGTGTDTQYF
V: TRBV29-1; J: TRBJ2-1; CDR3: CSVVPLVGTYNEQFF
V: TRBV3-1; J: TRBJ2-1; CDR3: CASSRTMTRGSYNEQFF
V: TRBV2; J: TRBJ1-1; CDR3: CASRSEPGDEAFF
V: TRBV2; J: TRBJ1-2; CDR3: CASRTPNYGYTF
V: TRBV28; J: TRBJ1-2; CDR3: CASSFEVNYGYTF
V: TRBV12-3/TRBV12-4; J: TRBJ2-5; CDR3: CASSLGRGTGETQYF
V: TRBV7-2; J: TRBJ2-1; CDR3: CASSLFYGEQFF
V: TRBV15; J: TRBJ2-5; CDR3: CASQGAPNEETQYF
V: TRBV5-6; J: TRBJ2-4; CDR3: CASQHTDLSDIQYF
V: TRBV18; J: TRBJ2-7; CDR3: CASSPMGDAYEQYF
V: TRBV5-1; J: TRBJ2-3; CDR3: CASSLGGGIHTDTQYF
V: TRBV4-3; J: TRBJ2-7; CDR3: CASSRGSNYEQYF
V: TRBV11-1; J: TRBJ2-3; CDR3: CASSFLRGGSDTQYF
V: TRBV3-1; J: TRBJ1-1; CDR3: CASSQERGSEAFF
V: TRBV10-3; J: TRBJ1-3; CDR3: CAISDAGTGNTIYF
V: TRBV20-1; J: TRBJ2-3; CDR3: CSAPNRASGIDTQYF
V: TRBV5-1; J: TRBJ2-2; CDR3: CASSVGPRVGTGELFF
V: TRBV7-6; J: TRBJ2-1; CDR3: CASSLGSGIAYNEQFF
V: TRBV4-1; J: TRBJ1-1; CDR3: CASSNPGQLKEAFF
V: TRBV18; J: TRBJ2-1; CDR3: CASSPGTSGPTLANEQFF
V: TRBV27; J: TRBJ2-5; CDR3: CASSLSTGLQETQYF
V: TRBV6-2/TRBV6-3; J: TRBJ1-2; CDR3: CASTSGGTPTF
V: TRBV5-5; J: TRBJ2-2; CDR3: CASSLVPPGQGAFGELFF
V: TRBV5-6; J: TRBJ2-1; CDR3: CASSADWNNEQFF
V: TRBV27; J: TRBJ2-2; CDR3: CASSFGRANTGELFF
V: TRBV5-1; J: TRBJ2-2; CDR3: CASSGGLAEAPGELFF
V: TRBV11-2; J: TRBJ2-3; CDR3: CASSLDPGVRSDTQYF
V: TRBV5-1; J: TRBJ2-1; CDR3: CASNLLDGSSEQFF
V: TRBV24-1; J: TRBJ2-1; CDR3: CATSDRDSSYNEQFF